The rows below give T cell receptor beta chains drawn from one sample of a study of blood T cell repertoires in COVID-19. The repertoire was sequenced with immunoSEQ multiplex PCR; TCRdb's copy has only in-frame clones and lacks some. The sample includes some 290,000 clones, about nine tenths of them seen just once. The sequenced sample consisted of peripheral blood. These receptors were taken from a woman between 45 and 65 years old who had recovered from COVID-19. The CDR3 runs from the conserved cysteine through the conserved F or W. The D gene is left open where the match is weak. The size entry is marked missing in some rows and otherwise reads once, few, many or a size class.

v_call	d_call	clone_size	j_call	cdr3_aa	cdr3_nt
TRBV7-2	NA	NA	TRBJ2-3	CASNAGMLSTDTQYF	TGTGCCAGTAATGCAGGGATGCTAAGCACAGATACGCAGTATTTT
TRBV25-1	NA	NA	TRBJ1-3	CASSDPTSSGNTIYF	TGTGCCAGCAGTGACCCGACTAGCTCTGGAAACACCATATATTTT
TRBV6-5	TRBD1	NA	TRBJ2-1	CASRPTGGSYNEQFF	TGTGCCAGCAGACCGACAGGGGGATCCTACAATGAGCAGTTCTTC
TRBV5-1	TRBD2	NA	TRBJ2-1	CASSSWTSGVDEQFF	TGCGCCAGCAGCTCGTGGACTAGCGGGGTTGATGAGCAGTTCTTC
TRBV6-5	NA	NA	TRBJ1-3	CASRATAFSGNTIYF	TGTGCCAGCAGGGCGACAGCTTTCTCTGGAAACACCATATATTTT
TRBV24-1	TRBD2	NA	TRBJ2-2	CATSDLETSANTGELFF	TGTGCCACCAGTGATTTGGAGACTAGCGCGAACACCGGGGAGCTGTTTTTT
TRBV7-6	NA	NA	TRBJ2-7	CASSPLKGTYEQYF	TGTGCCAGCAGCCCCCTGAAGGGGACCTACGAGCAGTACTTC
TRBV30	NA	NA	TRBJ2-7	CAWTEAGSSYEQYF	TGTGCCTGGACGGAGGCGGGAAGCTCCTACGAGCAGTACTTC
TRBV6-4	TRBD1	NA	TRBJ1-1	CASSDPDRGDTEAFF	TGTGCCAGCAGTGACCCAGACAGGGGTGACACTGAAGCTTTCTTT
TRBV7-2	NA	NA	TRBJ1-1	CASSLGSRTEAFF	TGTGCCAGCAGCTTGGGGAGCCGGACTGAAGCTTTCTTT
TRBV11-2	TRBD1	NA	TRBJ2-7	CASSLGGQQGSYEQYF	TGTGCCAGCAGCTTAGGGGGACAGCAAGGGTCCTACGAGCAGTACTTC
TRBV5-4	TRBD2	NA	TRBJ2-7	CASSPSLAGLTYEQYF	TGTGCCAGCAGCCCGTCACTAGCGGGCCTTACCTACGAGCAGTACTTC
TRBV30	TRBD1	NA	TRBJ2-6	CAWSRGQWISGANVLTF	TGTGCCTGGAGTCGGGGACAGTGGATCTCTGGGGCCAACGTCCTGACTTTC
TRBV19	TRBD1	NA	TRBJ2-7	CASSAKTGTGWEQYF	TGTGCCAGTAGTGCAAAAACCGGGACAGGGTGGGAGCAGTACTTC
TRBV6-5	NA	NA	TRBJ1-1	CASRGALRNTEAFF	TGTGCCAGCAGGGGAGCCCTCCGGAACACTGAAGCTTTCTTT
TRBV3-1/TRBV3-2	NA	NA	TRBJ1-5	CASSPHQGRRNQPQHF	TGTGCCAGCAGCCCCCATCAGGGAAGGCGCAATCAGCCCCAGCATTTT
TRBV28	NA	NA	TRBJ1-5	CASSLLNQPQHF	TGTGCCAGCAGCCTTCTAAACCAGCCCCAGCATTTT
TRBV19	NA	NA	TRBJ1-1	CASSIRRGAAFF	TGTGCCAGTAGTATTCGTCGGGGGGCAGCTTTCTTT
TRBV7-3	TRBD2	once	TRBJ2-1	CASSSVAGVQFF	TGTGCCAGCAGCTCCGTAGCGGGAGTCCAGTTCTTC
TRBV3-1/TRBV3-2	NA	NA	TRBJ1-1	CASSLSDSYTEAFF	TGTGCCAGCAGCCTTTCGGACAGTTACACTGAAGCTTTCTTT
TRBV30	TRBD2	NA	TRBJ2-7	CAWESWTSKSYEQYF	TGTGCCTGGGAGTCCTGGACTAGCAAAAGTTACGAGCAGTACTTC
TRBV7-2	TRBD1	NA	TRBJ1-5	CASSLGGTGNQPQHF	TGTGCCAGCAGCTTAGGGGGGACAGGGAATCAGCCCCAGCATTTT
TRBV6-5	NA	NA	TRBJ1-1	CASRSSKEGTEAFF	TGTGCCAGCAGATCTAGCAAAGAGGGCACTGAAGCTTTCTTT
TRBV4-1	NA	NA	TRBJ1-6	CASSHPDRRSPLHF	TGCGCCAGCAGCCATCCAGACAGGCGCTCACCCCTCCACTTT
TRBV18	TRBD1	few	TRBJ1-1	CASSQGQGQEAFF	TGTGCCAGCTCACAAGGACAGGGTCAAGAAGCTTTCTTT
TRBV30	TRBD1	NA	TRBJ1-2	CAWSVLGGQGLSDGYTF	TGTGCCTGGAGTGTACTGGGCGGACAGGGTCTATCTGATGGCTACACCTTC
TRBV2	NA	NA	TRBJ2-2	CASRAGTLDTGELFF	TGTGCCAGCAGAGCCGGGACACTTGACACCGGGGAGCTGTTTTTT
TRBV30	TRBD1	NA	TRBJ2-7	CAWIDRGSSYEQYF	TGTGCCTGGATCGACAGGGGAAGCTCCTACGAGCAGTACTTC
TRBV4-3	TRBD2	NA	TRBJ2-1	CASSHTSENEQFF	TGCGCCAGCAGCCATACTAGCGAGAATGAGCAGTTCTTC
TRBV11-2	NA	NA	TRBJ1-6	CASSLSSGTPLHF	TGTGCCAGCAGCTTATCGAGCGGGACACCCCTCCACTTT
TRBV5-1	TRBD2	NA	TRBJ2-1	CASSDLAGGYNEQFF	TGCGCCAGCAGCGATCTAGCGGGGGGGTACAATGAGCAGTTCTTC
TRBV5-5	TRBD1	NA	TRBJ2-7	CASSLSRRRQGNEQYF	TGTGCCAGCAGCTTGTCACGGAGGAGACAGGGTAACGAGCAGTACTTC
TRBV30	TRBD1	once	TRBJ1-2	CAWWSLQGVLYGYTF	TGTGCCTGGTGGTCGCTTCAGGGGGTACTCTATGGCTACACCTTC
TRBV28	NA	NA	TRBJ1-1	CASVKDSINTEAFF	TGTGCCAGCGTAAAGGACAGCATTAACACTGAAGCTTTCTTT
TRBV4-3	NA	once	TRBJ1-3	CASSQAITAGNTIYF	TGCGCCAGCAGCCAAGCAATAACGGCTGGAAACACCATATATTTT
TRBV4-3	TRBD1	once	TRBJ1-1	CASSQVLQGAEAFF	TGCGCCAGCAGCCAAGTTCTTCAGGGGGCCGAAGCTTTCTTT
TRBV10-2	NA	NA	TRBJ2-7	CASSEGQGRAYEQYF	TGCGCCAGCAGTGAAGGGCAGGGAAGAGCCTACGAGCAGTACTTC
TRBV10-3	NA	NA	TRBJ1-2	CAISEPEKGLYGYTF	TGTGCCATCAGTGAGCCGGAGAAGGGGCTCTATGGCTACACCTTC
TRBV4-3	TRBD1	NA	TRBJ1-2	CASSQDRGSNYGYTF	TGCGCCAGCAGCCAAGACAGGGGGTCGAACTATGGCTACACCTTC
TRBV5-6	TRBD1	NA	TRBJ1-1	CASSFRQGATEAFF	TGTGCCAGCAGCTTCCGACAGGGAGCCACTGAAGCTTTCTTT
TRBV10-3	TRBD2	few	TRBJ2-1	CAIRRGGGNNEQFF	TGTGCCATCAGGCGGGGGGGAGGTAACAATGAGCAGTTCTTC
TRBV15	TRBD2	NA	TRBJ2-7	CATSRGGPGGYEQYF	TGTGCCACCAGCAGAGGGGGCCCGGGGGGGTACGAGCAGTACTTC
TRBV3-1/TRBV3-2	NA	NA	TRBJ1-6	CASSHGQSSYNSPLHF	TGTGCCAGCAGCCATGGACAGAGCTCCTATAATTCACCCCTCCACTTT
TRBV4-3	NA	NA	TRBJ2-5	CASSQDYGGGETQYF	TGCGCCAGCAGCCAAGATTACGGGGGAGGAGAGACCCAGTACTTC
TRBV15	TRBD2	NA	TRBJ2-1	CATSRKSPSSGIRYNEQFF	TGTGCCACCAGCAGAAAATCCCCATCTAGCGGGATACGATACAATGAGCAGTTCTTC
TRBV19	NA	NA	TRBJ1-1	CASRWQGGTEAFF	TGTGCCAGTAGGTGGCAGGGAGGCACTGAAGCTTTCTTT
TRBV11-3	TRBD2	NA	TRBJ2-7	CASSPGGYEQYF	TGTGCCAGCAGCCCGGGAGGTTACGAGCAGTACTTC
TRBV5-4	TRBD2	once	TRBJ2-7	CASSLGGGGSSYEQYF	TGTGCCAGCAGCCTGGGTGGGGGAGGGAGCTCCTACGAGCAGTACTTC
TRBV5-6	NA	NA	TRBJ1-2	CASSTQGFGYTF	TGTGCCAGCAGCACCCAGGGTTTTGGCTACACCTTC